The T cell receptor beta chain under discussion was sequenced for a study of blood T cell repertoires in COVID-19. Looking at the study overall: Acute and convalescent COVID-19 specimens originated in the United States, Italy and Spain. The analysed material was cDNA or gDNA that came from T cells, B-cell-depleted T cells, or PBMCs.

The CDR3 has 17 residues. The V gene lost 1 base and the J gene lost 2 bases, with 15 bases spanning the gap. Germline CDR1 is KGHSH and CDR2 is LQKENI. The authors' processing: Quantification of nucleated cells was approximated via reference gene primer amplification. Sequenced by immunoSEQ multiplex PCR; TCRdb stores in-frame clones only, minus some. That table supplies the V and J calls and clone size; D and trimming were determined from the DNA. The sample has about 160,000 clones; about 85% are singletons. Sequenced material: peripheral blood. This TCR came from a human donor with acute or convalescent COVID-19. The donor label of this sample is uncertain. This rearrangement joins TRBV18 to TRBJ1-5; a possible D gene is TRBD1 (6 bases). CDR3 DNA sequence: TGTGCCAGCTCACCACTTGGACAGCCTGGGGGCAATCAGCCCCAGCATTTT. Its protein product is CASSPLGQPGGNQPQHF.